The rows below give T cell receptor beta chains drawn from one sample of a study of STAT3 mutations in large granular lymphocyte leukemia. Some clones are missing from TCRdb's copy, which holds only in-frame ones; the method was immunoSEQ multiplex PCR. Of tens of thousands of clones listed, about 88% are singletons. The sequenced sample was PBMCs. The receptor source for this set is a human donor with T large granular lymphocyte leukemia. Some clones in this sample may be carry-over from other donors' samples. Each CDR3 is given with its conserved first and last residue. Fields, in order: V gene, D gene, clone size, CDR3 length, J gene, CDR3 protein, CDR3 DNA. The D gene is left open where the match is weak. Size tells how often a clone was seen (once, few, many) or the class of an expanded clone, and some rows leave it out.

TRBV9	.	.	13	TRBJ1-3	CASSVEPGNTIYF	TGTGCCAGCAGCGTAGAGCCTGGAAACACCATATATTTT
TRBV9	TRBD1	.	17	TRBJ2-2	CASSAYRGNWGTGELFF	TGTGCCAGCAGCGCCTACAGGGGGAACTGGGGGACCGGGGAGCTGTTTTTT
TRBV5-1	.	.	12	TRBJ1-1	CASSFTRDEAFF	TGCGCCAGCAGCTTCACCAGGGATGAAGCTTTCTTT
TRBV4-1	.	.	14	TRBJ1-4	CASSQDPKGEKLFF	TGCGCCAGCAGCCAAGACCCCAAGGGTGAAAAACTGTTTTTT
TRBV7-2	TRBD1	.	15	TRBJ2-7	CASSTGQGISYEQYF	TGTGCCAGCAGCACGGGACAGGGAATCTCCTACGAGCAGTACTTC
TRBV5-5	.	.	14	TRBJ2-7	CASSYGTPHYEQYF	TGTGCCAGCAGCTACGGGACACCTCACTACGAGCAGTACTTC
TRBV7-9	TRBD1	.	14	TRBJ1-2	CASTWTGPNYGYTF	TGTGCCAGCACCTGGACAGGCCCTAACTATGGCTACACCTTC
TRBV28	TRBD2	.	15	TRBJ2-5	CASQLAGGRVETQYF	TGTGCCAGCCAACTAGCGGGGGGAAGAGTGGAGACCCAGTACTTC
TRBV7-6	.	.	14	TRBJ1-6	CASSPQGNNSPLHF	TGTGCCAGCAGCCCGCAGGGGAATAATTCACCCCTCCACTTT
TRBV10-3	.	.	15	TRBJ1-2	CAISRVETRDYGYTF	TGTGCCATCAGCCGGGTCGAGACAAGGGACTATGGCTACACCTTC
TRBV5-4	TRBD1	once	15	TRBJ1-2	CASRQDRAEDYGYTF	TGTGCCAGCAGACAGGACAGGGCGGAGGACTATGGCTACACCTTC
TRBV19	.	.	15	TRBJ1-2	CASSKRTPSTQGYTF	TGTGCCAGTAGTAAGAGGACACCCTCCACCCAGGGCTACACCTTC
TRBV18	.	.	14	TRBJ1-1	CASSLQIQNTEAFF	TGTGCCAGCTCACTACAGATCCAGAACACTGAAGCTTTCTTT
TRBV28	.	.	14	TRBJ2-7	CASSLSGLSYEQYF	TGTGCCAGCAGTTTATCAGGGTTGTCGTACGAGCAGTACTTC
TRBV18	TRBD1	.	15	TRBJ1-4	CASSPWNRGNEKLFF	TGTGCCAGCTCACCATGGAACAGGGGAAATGAAAAACTGTTTTTT
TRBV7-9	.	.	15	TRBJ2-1	CASSPTGSSSNEQFF	TGTGCCAGCAGCCCTACAGGGTCATCTTCCAATGAGCAGTTCTTC
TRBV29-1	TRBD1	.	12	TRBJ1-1	CSVGQHKTEAFF	TGCAGCGTGGGACAGCATAAGACTGAAGCTTTCTTT
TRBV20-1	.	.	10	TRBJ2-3	CSARVDTQYF	TGCAGTGCTAGAGTTGATACGCAGTATTTT
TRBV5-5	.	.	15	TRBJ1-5	CASSLSGDSNQPQHF	TGTGCCAGCAGCTTGTCAGGCGATAGCAATCAGCCCCAGCATTTT
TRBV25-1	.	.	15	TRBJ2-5	CASSAKGAYQETQYF	TGTGCCAGCAGTGCCAAAGGGGCCTACCAAGAGACCCAGTACTTC
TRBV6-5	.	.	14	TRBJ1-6	CASSIDRLDSPLHF	TGTGCCAGCAGTATAGACAGGTTGGATTCACCCCTCCACTTT
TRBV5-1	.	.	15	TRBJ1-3	CASSTDGGPGNTIYF	TGCGCCAGCAGCACGGATGGGGGACCTGGAAACACCATATATTTT
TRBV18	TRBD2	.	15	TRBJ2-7	CASSPPGTSVFEQYF	TGTGCCAGCTCACCTCCCGGGACTAGCGTCTTCGAGCAGTACTTC
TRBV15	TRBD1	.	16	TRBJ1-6	CATSRAEGQRNSPLHF	TGTGCCACCAGCAGAGCGGAGGGACAGAGGAATTCACCCCTCCACTTT
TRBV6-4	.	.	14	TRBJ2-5	CASSDLETQETQYF	TGTGCCAGCAGTGACTTAGAAACTCAAGAGACCCAGTACTTC
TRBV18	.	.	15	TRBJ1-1	CASSPQTEPNTEAFF	TGTGCCAGCTCACCGCAAACGGAGCCGAACACTGAAGCTTTCTTT
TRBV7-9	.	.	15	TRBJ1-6	CASTTAGALRSPLHF	TGTGCCAGCACCACAGCCGGAGCCCTACGATCACCCCTCCACTTT
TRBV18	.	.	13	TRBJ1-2	CASSPPAGVGYTF	TGTGCCAGCTCACCACCGGCAGGGGTAGGCTACACCTTC
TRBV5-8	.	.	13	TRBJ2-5	CASSLDNQETQYF	TGTGCCAGCAGCTTGGACAACCAAGAGACCCAGTACTTC
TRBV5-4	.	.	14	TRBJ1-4	CASSTDRTNEKLFF	TGTGCCAGCAGCACCGACAGGACCAATGAAAAACTGTTTTTT
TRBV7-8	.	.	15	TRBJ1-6	CASTDLRGVNSPLHF	TGTGCCAGCACCGACCTACGTGGGGTTAATTCACCCCTCCACTTT
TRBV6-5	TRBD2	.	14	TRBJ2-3	CASSGLAGGGTQYF	TGTGCCAGCAGTGGACTAGCGGGAGGGGGCACGCAGTATTTT
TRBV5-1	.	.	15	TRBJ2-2	CASSRDDPTTGELFF	TGCGCCAGCAGCCGAGACGACCCAACCACCGGGGAGCTGTTTTTT
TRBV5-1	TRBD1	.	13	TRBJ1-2	CASSRTGSYGYTF	TGCGCCAGCAGCCGGACAGGAAGCTATGGCTACACCTTC
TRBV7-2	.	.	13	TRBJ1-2	CASSKGNNYGYTF	TGTGCCAGCAGCAAAGGGAATAACTATGGCTACACCTTC
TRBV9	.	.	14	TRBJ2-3	CATKTQTSTDTQYF	TGTGCCACCAAAACCCAAACTAGCACAGATACGCAGTATTTT
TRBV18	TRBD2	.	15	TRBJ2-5	CASSRSGGALETQYF	TGTGCCAGCTCACGAAGCGGGGGGGCTCTTGAGACCCAGTACTTC
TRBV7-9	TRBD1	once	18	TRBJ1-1	CASSLGEVRGRMNTEAFF	TGTGCCAGCAGCTTAGGGGAGGTCAGGGGGCGAATGAACACTGAAGCTTTCTTT
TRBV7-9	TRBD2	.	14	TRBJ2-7	CASSFSPGRGEQYF	TGTGCCAGCAGCTTTTCCCCAGGGAGGGGCGAGCAGTACTTC
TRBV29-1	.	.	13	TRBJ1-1	CSAHGGGGTEAFF	TGCAGCGCCCATGGGGGGGGCGGGACTGAAGCTTTCTTT
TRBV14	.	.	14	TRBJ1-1	CASSPNWGGTEAFF	TGTGCCAGCAGCCCAAACTGGGGCGGCACTGAAGCTTTCTTT
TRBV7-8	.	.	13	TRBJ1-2	CASSLRDMRGYTF	TGTGCCAGCAGCTTAAGGGACATGAGAGGCTACACCTTC
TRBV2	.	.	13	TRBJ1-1	CASSDSGEEEAFF	TGTGCCAGCAGTGATTCGGGAGAGGAGGAAGCTTTCTTT
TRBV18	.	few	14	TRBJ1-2	CASSPDSSNYGYTF	TGTGCCAGCTCACCGGACAGTTCCAACTATGGCTACACCTTC
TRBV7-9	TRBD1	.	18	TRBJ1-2	CASSLGYRQGVFNYGYTF	TGTGCCAGCAGCTTAGGGTATAGACAGGGAGTTTTTAACTATGGCTACACCTTC
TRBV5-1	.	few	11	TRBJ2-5	CASSRTETQYF	TGCGCCAGCAGCCGTACGGAGACCCAGTACTTC
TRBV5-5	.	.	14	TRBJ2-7	CASSLVGSSREQYF	TGTGCCAGCAGCTTGGTGGGCAGCTCTCGGGAGCAGTACTTC
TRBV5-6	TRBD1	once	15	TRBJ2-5	CASSLGQGVQETQYF	TGTGCCAGCAGCTTGGGGCAGGGGGTTCAAGAGACCCAGTACTTC
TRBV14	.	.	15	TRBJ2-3	CASASSIRVPDTQYF	TGTGCCAGCGCTTCGAGTATTCGTGTCCCAGATACGCAGTATTTT
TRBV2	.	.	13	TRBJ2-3	CARGGPSTDTQYF	TGTGCCAGAGGAGGACCTAGCACAGATACGCAGTATTTT
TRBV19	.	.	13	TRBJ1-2	CASTIRPRHGYTF	TGTGCCAGTACCATACGGCCACGGCATGGCTACACCTTC
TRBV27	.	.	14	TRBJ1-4	CASSLRQGPEKLFF	TGTGCCAGCAGTTTAAGGCAGGGACCTGAAAAACTGTTTTTT